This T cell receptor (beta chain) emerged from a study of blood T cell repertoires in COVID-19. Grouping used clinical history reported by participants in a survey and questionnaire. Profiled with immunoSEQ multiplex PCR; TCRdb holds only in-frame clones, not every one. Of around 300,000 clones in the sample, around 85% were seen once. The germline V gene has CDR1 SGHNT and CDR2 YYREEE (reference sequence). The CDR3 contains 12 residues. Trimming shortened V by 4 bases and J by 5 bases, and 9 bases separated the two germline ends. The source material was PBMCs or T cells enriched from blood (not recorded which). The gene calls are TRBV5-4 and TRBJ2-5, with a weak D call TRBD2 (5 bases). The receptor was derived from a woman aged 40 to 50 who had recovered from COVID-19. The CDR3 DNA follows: TGTGCCAGCAGCCAAGGGAGCGAGACCCAGTACTTC. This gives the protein CASSQGSETQYF.